This TCR beta chain was sequenced during a study of T cell responses to AZD1222 COVID-19 vaccine listed by TCRdb under 2021. With regard to the full study: AZD1222 recipients given second doses at about 4 weeks or at about 12 weeks were pooled, since spike-specific TCR depth and breadth were not found to differ between the two schedules. A total of about 240 trial participants underwent TCR sequencing, of whom 207 received two doses of AZD1222 and about 25 received two doses of the MenACWY control vaccine. Trial participants were enrolled by age into subgroups of 18-55, 56-69 and 70-plus years, and around 150, 28 and 57 TCR-sequenced participants, respectively, were included in these subgroups. The paper's findings and limits, for the study overall: No day 14 peak-response samples were available, so repertoires were characterized only after the peak T cell response. The 56-69-year group was small, and its depth increase did not reach significance, likely because of low power. A significant rise in spike-specific TCR breadth and depth was observed after two AZD1222 doses relative to day 0 and relative to MenACWY recipients. Conclusions about previously exposed vaccinees are limited, since just a handful of AZD1222 recipients were seropositive for SARS-CoV-2 at baseline. Nearly half of unique spike-specific TCRs reportedly recognized epitopes outside regions mutated in the B.1.351 and B.1.1.7 variants. Participants were mostly white British, with more females than males. The authors suggested clonal diversity may have been underestimated. The vaccine-associated CD4 TCRs covered the entire spike protein, and the dominant responses fell in regions 160-218 and 743-854.

The CDR3 regions of human TCRbeta chains were analyzed by immunosequencing. Processing in the source paper ran as follows. Repertoire TCRs were checked for matches against a reference library of SARS-CoV-2-specific TCRs that had been generated using the MIRA antigen-specificity platform. Breadth meant the fraction of unique TCRs that were SARS-CoV-2-associated, whereas depth meant the fraction of total T cells that were SARS-CoV-2-associated. Using the MIRA data, each spike-specific TCR was mapped to the spike region that the TCR reacts to and placed in a CD4 or CD8 class. Log10-transformed breadth and depth values were compared by one-way ANOVA with Sidak's multiple comparisons tests. As stored in TCRdb, this immuneACCESS dataset retains in-frame rearrangements with V and J assigned. A fraction of the clones does not appear; measured against another copy, unresolved V genes explain less than half of the discrepancy, and the remainder lacks a known reason. The DNA was the basis for D and trimming; V, J and clone size are from that table. This sample is represented by 95,000 to 150,000 clones; about 89% of them were singletons. The ten largest account for around 30% of the sample.

From cysteine to phenylalanine, the CDR3 is 21 amino acids long. CDR3 DNA is the only sequence kept; it has 63 bases, read in frame from the first base. Looking up the germline V gene (reference sequence) yields CDR1 LNHNV and CDR2 YYDKDF. V and J are trimmed by 3 bases and 4 bases, and the gene matches miss 18 bases of the junction. As concerns this clone: Its specific antigen is unknown. Base qualities are missing; no much larger clone stands one base away.

Explained via the paper, the time point label denotes: baseline before first vaccination. The vaccinee samples were drawn from two UK trials, COV001 and COV002, one of which was a single-blind randomized controlled phase 2/3 trial testing AZD1222 (ChAdOx1 nCoV-19) in healthy adults. Trial participant PBMC samples were collected at day 0 and day 28 after the second dose for TCRbeta chain sequencing. The sample was peripheral blood, taken on day 0 of AZD1222 vaccination. The receptor was isolated from an adult in good health. The chain is assembled from TRBV15 and TRBJ2-1; 13 bases in between match TRBD2. CDR3 sequence: CATSSPPGLAGDRGGYNEQFF. DNA sequence: TGTGCCACCAGCAGCCCCCCCGGACTAGCGGGAGATCGGGGGGGGTACAATGAGCAGTTCTTC. The entire variable domain, with the stretches around the CDR3 drawn from the reference TRBV15 and TRBJ2-1 proteins, is DAMVIQNPRYQVTQFGKPVTLSCSQTLNHNVMYWYQQKSSQAPKLLFHYYDKDFNNEADTPDNFQSRRPNTSFCFLDIRSPGLGDTAMYLCATSSPPGLAGDRGGYNEQFFGPGTRLTVL.